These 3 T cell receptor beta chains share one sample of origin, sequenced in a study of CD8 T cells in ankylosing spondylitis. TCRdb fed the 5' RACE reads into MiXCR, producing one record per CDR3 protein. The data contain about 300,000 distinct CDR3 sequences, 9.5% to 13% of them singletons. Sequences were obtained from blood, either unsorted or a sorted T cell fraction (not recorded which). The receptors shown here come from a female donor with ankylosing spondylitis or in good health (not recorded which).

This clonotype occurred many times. CDR3: CASSPDRVFAGELFF. The CDR3 nucleotides are TGCGCCAGCAGCCCGGACAGGGTGTTCGCCGGGGAGCTGTTTTTT. The chain uses TRBV5-1 and TRBJ2-2; 8 bases line up with TRBD1. Trimming removed 4 bases from V and 6 bases from J; junction bases left unmatched: 8. CDR1 and CDR2 from the germline V gene are SGHRS and YFSETQ. The length of the CDR3 is 15 residues.

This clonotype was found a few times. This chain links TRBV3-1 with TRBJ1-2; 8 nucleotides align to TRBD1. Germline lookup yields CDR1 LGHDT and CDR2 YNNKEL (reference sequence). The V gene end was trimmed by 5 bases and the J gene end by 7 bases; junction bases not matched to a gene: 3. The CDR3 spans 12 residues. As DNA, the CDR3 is TGTGCCAGCAGCTCCACAGGGGGTGGCTACACCTTC. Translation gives CASSSTGGGYTF.

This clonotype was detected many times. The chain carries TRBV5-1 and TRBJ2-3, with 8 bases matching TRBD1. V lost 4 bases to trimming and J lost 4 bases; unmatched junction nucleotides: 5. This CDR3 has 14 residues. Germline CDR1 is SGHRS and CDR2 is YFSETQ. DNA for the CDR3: TGCGCCAGCAGCCAGGACAGGGCCGCAGATACGCAGTATTTT. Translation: CASSQDRAADTQYF.